This is a list of T cell receptor beta chains from one sample in a study of CDR3 diversity in severe acne. TCRdb independently ran MiXCR on the PCR reads; one entry per CDR3 protein. The sample lists about 86,000 distinct CDR3 sequences, around 50% occurring once. Sequencing input: blood. These receptors were collected from a male donor in good health, without acne. Both conserved end residues are part of each CDR3. A D gene is named only where the DNA matches it firmly. Not all rows give a size; the values are once, few, many and, for expanded clones, a class.

many	.	TRBV28	TRBJ1-4	CASISGSTNEKLFF	TGTGCCAGCATTTCGGGCTCAACTAATGAAAAACTGTTTTTT
many	.	TRBV11-2	TRBJ2-7	CASSLVLQDSYEQYF	TGTGCCAGCAGCTTAGTTCTCCAGGATTCCTACGAGCAGTACTTC
.	.	TRBV6-5	TRBJ2-7	CASSPTGNEQYF	TGTGCCAGCAGTCCAACAGGGAACGAGCAGTACTTC
few	.	TRBV9	TRBJ2-6	CASSVAGVGANVLTF	TGTGCCAGCAGCGTAGCGGGAGTTGGGGCCAACGTCCTGACTTTC
medium-sized	TRBD2	TRBV7-9	TRBJ2-7	CASSLAASGTISYEQYF	TGTGCCAGCAGCTTAGCGGCTAGCGGGACCATCTCCTACGAGCAGTACTTC
.	.	TRBV9	TRBJ1-1	CASSVGTGVTEAFF	TGTGCCAGCAGCGTAGGAACGGGGGTGACTGAAGCTTTCTTT
many	TRBD2	TRBV20-1	TRBJ2-3	CSARPSLALADTQYF	TGCAGTGCTCGGCCTTCACTAGCGCTTGCAGATACGCAGTATTTT
.	TRBD1	TRBV14	TRBJ1-2	CASPGYRDRLNYGYTF	TGTGCCAGCCCTGGTTACAGGGACAGGCTCAACTATGGCTACACCTTC
.	TRBD2	TRBV2	TRBJ2-7	CASSRNEGLAGGPGEQYF	TGTGCCAGCAGCCGGAATGAGGGACTAGCGGGAGGGCCGGGGGAGCAGTACTTC
.	TRBD2	TRBV30	TRBJ2-1	CAWTNPGTSGSAYNEQFF	TGTGCCTGGACTAATCCCGGGACTAGCGGTAGCGCCTACAATGAGCAGTTCTTC
.	.	TRBV24-1	TRBJ2-3	CATSGPVVEGRDTQYF	TGTGCCACCAGTGGTCCCGTCGTGGAGGGGCGTGATACGCAGTATTTT
.	TRBD1	TRBV19	TRBJ1-2	CASSLSTGGANYGYTF	TGTGCCAGTAGTCTTTCGACAGGGGGAGCTAACTATGGCTACACCTTC
once	.	TRBV20-1	TRBJ2-5	CSAKKDGETQYF	TGCAGTGCTAAAAAGGATGGGGAGACCCAGTACTTC
.	.	TRBV6-6	TRBJ1-2	CASSPNRDGNYGYTF	TGTGCCAGCTCCCCCAATAGGGATGGCAACTATGGCTACACCTTC
.	TRBD1	TRBV24-1	TRBJ2-7	CATGQGYEQYF	TGTGCCACCGGACAGGGGTACGAGCAGTACTTC
few	.	TRBV7-3	TRBJ2-1	CASSLLAGAHNEQFF	TGTGCCAGCAGCTTATTGGCGGGGGCACACAATGAGCAGTTCTTC
many	TRBD2	TRBV5-5	TRBJ2-1	CASSLVGGDYNEQLF	TGTGCCAGCAGCTTGGTCGGGGGGGATTACAATGAGCAGCTCTTC
.	TRBD2	TRBV25-1	TRBJ2-3	CASLTPGGTQYF	TGTGCCAGCCTCACCCCGGGGGGTACGCAGTATTTT
few	TRBD1	TRBV7-8	TRBJ2-7	CASSPRDRGITEQYF	TGTGCCAGCAGCCCCCGGGACAGAGGAATAACCGAGCAGTACTTC
.	.	TRBV7-2	TRBJ2-7	CASSSMYEQYF	TGTGCCAGCAGCTCTATGTACGAGCAGTACTTC
.	.	TRBV5-4	TRBJ2-6	CASEAAGANVLTF	TGTGCCTCCGAAGCGGCTGGGGCCAACGTCCTGACTTTC
many	TRBD1	TRBV6-5	TRBJ1-1	CASRQGQVNTEAFF	TGTGCCAGCAGACAAGGACAGGTGAACACTGAAGCTTTCTTT
.	.	TRBV7-2	TRBJ2-5	CASSLAPGGRGEETQYF	TGTGCCAGCAGCCTCGCTCCCGGGGGGCGCGGGGAGGAGACCCAGTACTTC
.	TRBD2	TRBV6-6	TRBJ2-4	CASSPPFLAGVGSIQYF	TGTGCCAGCAGTCCCCCGTTCCTAGCGGGAGTTGGCAGCATTCAGTACTTC
.	.	TRBV6-6	TRBJ1-2	CASSYSGDSGYTF	TGTGCCAGCAGTTACTCTGGTGACTCTGGCTACACCTTC
few	TRBD2	TRBV5-1	TRBJ2-5	CASSPRLAGGFETQYF	TGCGCCAGCAGCCCCAGACTAGCGGGAGGTTTTGAGACCCAGTACTTC
many	TRBD2	TRBV9	TRBJ2-3	CASSGRLAASTDTQYF	TGTGCCAGCAGCGGGAGACTAGCGGCTAGCACAGATACGCAGTATTTT
.	.	TRBV29-1	TRBJ2-7	CSVEGAGSSYKQYF	TGCAGCGTTGAAGGTGCGGGGAGCTCCTACAAGCAGTACTTC
.	TRBD1	TRBV10-2	TRBJ1-2	CASSEPQQGRRGYTF	TGCGCCAGCAGTGAGCCCCAACAGGGGAGGAGGGGCTACACCTTC
.	TRBD2	TRBV3-1	TRBJ2-5	CASTTPGLQESQYF	TGTGCCAGCACCACACCGGGACTACAGGAGTCCCAGTACTTC
.	.	TRBV6-2/TRBV6-3	TRBJ1-4	CASKAGGRGEKLFF	TGTGCCAGCAAGGCGGGGGGACGCGGTGAAAAACTGTTTTTT
many	.	TRBV7-2	TRBJ1-4	CASSFRGEEKLFF	TGTGCCAGCAGCTTCCGGGGTGAAGAAAAACTGTTTTTT
.	.	TRBV15	TRBJ2-1	CATSFRGNEQFF	TGTGCCACCAGCTTCCGGGGCAATGAGCAGTTCTTC
.	.	TRBV29-1	TRBJ2-7	CSVEIQSASKYF	TGCAGCGTTGAAATCCAAAGCGCTTCGAAGTACTTC
.	TRBD1	TRBV20-1	TRBJ1-5	CSASPGQGGIVGNQPQHF	TGCAGTGCTAGCCCCGGACAGGGGGGGATCGTCGGCAATCAGCCCCAGCATTTT
.	TRBD1	TRBV25-1	TRBJ2-7	CASRLGGTGGYEQYF	TGTGCCAGCAGGCTAGGCGGGACAGGGGGCTACGAGCAGTACTTC
.	.	TRBV2	TRBJ1-2	CASSELGNGYTF	TGTGCCAGCAGTGAATTGGGGAATGGCTACACCTTC
.	TRBD1	TRBV10-2	TRBJ2-4	CASSESNRGTLAKNIQYF	TGCGCCAGCAGTGAGTCGAACAGGGGAACCCTAGCCAAAAACATTCAGTACTTC
many	.	TRBV7-8	TRBJ1-1	CASSLAQLYTEAFF	TGTGCCAGCAGCTTAGCGCAGCTCTACACTGAAGCTTTCTTT
many	.	TRBV2	TRBJ2-2	CASSEKSGTSGELFF	TGTGCCAGCAGTGAAAAGTCGGGAACGTCCGGGGAGCTGTTTTTT
.	TRBD2	TRBV20-1	TRBJ2-1	CSAGLAGPNNEQFF	TGCAGTGCTGGACTAGCGGGACCAAACAATGAGCAGTTCTTC
.	.	TRBV30	TRBJ1-5	CAWSAIQGNQPQHF	TGTGCCTGGAGTGCTATCCAGGGGAACCAGCCCCAGCATTTT
many	TRBD2	TRBV7-2	TRBJ2-2	CASSLTSGRVSTGELFF	TGTGCCAGCAGCCTGACTAGCGGGAGGGTTAGCACCGGGGAGCTGTTTTTT
medium-sized	.	TRBV15	TRBJ2-7	CATSRGRDEQYF	TGTGCCACCAGCAGAGGAAGGGACGAGCAGTACTTC
.	.	TRBV20-1	TRBJ1-2	CSTRDWGVVNYGYTF	TGCAGCACCAGGGATTGGGGGGTGGTTAACTATGGCTACACCTTC
few	TRBD2	TRBV20-1	TRBJ2-1	CSARGTSGGAGEQFF	TGCAGTGCTAGGGGGACTAGCGGGGGGGCGGGTGAGCAGTTCTTC
.	.	TRBV4-1	TRBJ2-1	CASSLNQGEGNGQFF	TGCGCCAGCAGCCTAAACCAGGGCGAGGGCAATGGGCAGTTCTTC
.	.	TRBV6-1	TRBJ2-7	CASSDSEYYEQYF	TGTGCCAGCAGTGATAGCGAATACTACGAGCAGTACTTC
.	TRBD2	TRBV7-9	TRBJ2-7	CASSQLAGRGTEQYF	TGTGCCAGCAGCCAATTAGCGGGGAGGGGAACCGAGCAGTACTTC
few	.	TRBV7-6	TRBJ2-7	CASSFGRLPYEQYF	TGTGCCAGCAGCTTTGGCAGGCTCCCCTACGAGCAGTACTTC
.	.	TRBV25-1	TRBJ1-3	CASSPTGARNTIYF	TGTGCCAGCAGTCCCACAGGAGCCCGAAACACCATATATTTT
.	TRBD1	TRBV9	TRBJ1-1	CASSVGPGGTEAFF	TGTGCCAGCAGCGTAGGCCCAGGGGGCACTGAAGCTTTCTTT
.	TRBD1	TRBV25-1	TRBJ1-2	CASSNGRGIGYTF	TGTGCCAGCAGTAATGGCAGGGGGATAGGCTACACCTTC